This note documents a single T cell receptor (beta chain) sequence. Its antigen is unknown. At one of its ends the junction is not consistent with the germline gene, which may arise from a read error. This entry is derived from a study of technical replicates of blood from several donors (dated by TCRdb to about 2017). Library preparation was by the immunoSEQ multiplex PCR assay. TCRdb mirrors the immuneACCESS table, restricted to in-frame sequences. Some clones are absent from its copies; in checked studies, under half trace to an unresolved V gene, and the reason for the others is unknown. Across this sample there are about 83,000 clones, with more than 85% seen only once. The ten largest clonotypes hold about 0.39% of the sample. The germline V gene supplies CDR1 KGHSH and CDR2 LQKENI. Inclusive of the bounding cysteine and phenylalanine, the CDR3 is 14 residues long. CDR3 DNA is the only sequence kept; it has 42 bases, read in frame from the first base.

Material: T cells isolated from PBMCs. The V gene is TRBV18 and the J gene is TRBJ2-1; TRBD2 agrees with 7 junctional bases. This TCR derives from a human donor in good health. The DNA reads as follows: TGTGCCAGCTCACCACCCCGGGACTACGATGAGCAGTTCTTC. This yields the protein CASSPPRDYDEQFF.